The 12 T cell receptor beta chains listed next were all sequenced from one sample in a study of T cells in tumors after PD-1 blockade (dated by TCRdb to about 2019). Library generation was performed with the immunoSEQ multiplex PCR assay. The table was pulled from immuneACCESS by TCRdb, which kept in-frame rearrangements only. Such tables lose some clones; where checked, under half of the loss comes from unresolved V genes, and the rest has no known cause. The sample data list 15,000 to 25,000 clones, and approximately 84% of these were observed just once. The top ten hold about 25% of the sample. Sample: PBMCs, taken after anti-PD-1 therapy. The receptors here all came from a human donor with advanced basal cell or squamous cell carcinoma (not recorded which).

The J gene is TRBJ2-1, the V gene TRBV5-1, with 8 bases lining up with TRBD1. The germline V gene has CDR1 SGHRS and CDR2 YFSETQ. The V and J ends lost 3 bases and 8 bases, in that order; junction bases with no gene match: 7. The CDR3 covers 14 residues. The CDR3 sequence: CASSSDREIHEQFF. As DNA, the CDR3 is TGCGCCAGCAGCTCGGACAGGGAAATCCATGAGCAGTTCTTC.

V and J are TRBV5-4 and TRBJ2-7; the D gene is possibly TRBD1 (6 bases). The CDR3 is 14 residues long. Germline CDR1 reads SGHNT; CDR2 reads YYREEE (reference sequence). V lost 3 bases and J 7 bases, leaving 17 bases between the germline ends. In DNA, the CDR3 is TGTGCCAGCAGCTCCATGTCAGGGGCGCAGGAGCAGTACTTC. Encoded protein: CASSSMSGAQEQYF.

The rearrangement uses TRBV4-1 and TRBJ1-3; D not resolved. V lost 1 base and J lost 0, with 7 bases in between. Germline assignment: CDR1 MGHRA and CDR2 YSYEKL. The CDR3 consists of 15 residues. CDR3 coding DNA: TGCGCCAGCAGCCAAGCTGTTCACTCTGGAAACACCATATATTTT. Residues: CASSQAVHSGNTIYF.

The chain links TRBV6-1 to TRBJ2-1; the match to TRBD2 covers 10 bases. Germline V gene lookup returns CDR1 MNHNS and CDR2 SASEGT. This CDR3 comprises 16 residues. V trimming: 4 bases; J trimming: 2 bases; junction bases outside the gene matches: 5. The CDR3 spells CASSGKLAGPYNEQFF. CDR3 sequence (DNA): TGTGCCAGCAGTGGAAAACTAGCGGGGCCCTACAATGAGCAGTTCTTC.

The CDR3 loop reads CASSSGGTSGLSSTDTQYF. CDR3 DNA: TGTGCCAGCAGCTCCGGGGGGACTAGCGGGCTTTCTAGCACAGATACGCAGTATTTT. The V gene is TRBV7-6, the J gene TRBJ2-3; 12 positions match TRBD2. Germline loops: CDR1 SGHVS, CDR2 FNYEAQ. CDR3 length: 19 residues. Trimming at V came to 4 bases and at J to 0 bases, leaving 11 bases not matched to a gene.

The rearrangement uses TRBV3-1 (or the pseudogene TRBV3-2) and TRBJ2-5; D is possibly TRBD1 (6 bases). The CDR3 length is 15 residues. The V gene lost 1 base and the J gene lost 2 bases, with 11 bases spanning the gap. Germline CDR1 is LGHDT and CDR2 is YNNKEL (reference sequence). The CDR3 here is CASSQVGDIQETQYF. The CDR3 DNA follows: TGTGCCAGCAGCCAAGTGGGGGACATACAAGAGACCCAGTACTTC.

This chain joins TRBV4-2 and TRBJ2-5; possible D gene TRBD2, 6 bases. The germline V gene encodes CDR1 LGHNA and CDR2 YNFKEQ. The germline V and J ends were trimmed by 3 bases and 2 bases, with 10 bases remaining between them. CDR3 length equals 14 residues. The DNA for the CDR3 is TGTGCCAGCAGCCAGGGTGGGGGGCAAGAGACCCAGTACTTC. Protein product: CASSQGGGQETQYF.

The chain is built from TRBV10-1 and TRBJ1-5, with TRBD1 identical over 8 bases. The length of the CDR3 is 13 residues. The J segment lost 5 bases and the V segment lost 6 bases, leaving 3 bases of the junction unmatched. Germline V gene lookup returns CDR1 WNHNN and CDR2 SYGVQD (reference sequence). DNA of the CDR3: TGCGCCAGCAGCGCGGACAGGGATCAGCCCCAGCATTTT. This translates into CASSADRDQPQHF.

This chain joins TRBV19 and TRBJ2-1; D is undetermined. The CDR3 sequence is 16 residues long. Germline assignment: CDR1 LNHDA and CDR2 SQIVND (reference sequence). Trimming stripped 4 bases from V and 0 bases from J, with 13 bases between. In DNA, the CDR3 is TGTGCCAGTAGTAAGGCACCACCGCCCTCCTACAATGAGCAGTTCTTC. Its protein is CASSKAPPPSYNEQFF.

V is TRBV29-1 and J is TRBJ2-3; TRBD2 aligns across 13 bases. Germline CDR1 and CDR2: SQVTM and ANQGSEA. CDR3 size: 14 residues. Unmatched junction bases numbered 5, after V lost 7 bases and J lost 4 bases. Here the CDR3 reads CSATSGGSPDTQYF. CDR3 DNA: TGCAGCGCGACTAGCGGGGGGAGTCCAGATACGCAGTATTTT.

The chain recombines TRBV19 with TRBJ1-5; D call uncertain. This CDR3 has 12 residues. Germline V gene sequence: CDR1 LNHDA, CDR2 SQIVND (reference sequence). Between the trimmed V and J ends, which lost 1 base and 5 bases, there was a span of 3 bases. CDR3 DNA sequence: TGTGCCAGTAGTATAGGGTATCAGCCCCAGCATTTT. This encodes CASSIGYQPQHF. The full variable domain, in which reference TRBV19 and TRBJ1-5 provide the parts outside the CDR3, is DGGITQSPKYLFRKEGQNVTLSCEQNLNHDAMYWYRQDPGQGLRLIYYSQIVNDFQKGDIAEGYSVSREKKESFPLTVTSAQKNPTAFYLCASSIGYQPQHFGDGTRLSIL.

This chain links TRBV2 with TRBJ1-5; 7 bases are shared with TRBD1. The CDR3 is 15 amino acids. From germline, CDR1 is SNHLY and CDR2 FYNNEI. V shed 6 bases and J 4 bases; nucleotides not matched to a gene: 9. CDR3 amino acids: CASRGNRGRNQPQHF. CDR3 DNA: TGTGCCAGCAGGGGCAACAGGGGAAGAAATCAGCCCCAGCATTTT.